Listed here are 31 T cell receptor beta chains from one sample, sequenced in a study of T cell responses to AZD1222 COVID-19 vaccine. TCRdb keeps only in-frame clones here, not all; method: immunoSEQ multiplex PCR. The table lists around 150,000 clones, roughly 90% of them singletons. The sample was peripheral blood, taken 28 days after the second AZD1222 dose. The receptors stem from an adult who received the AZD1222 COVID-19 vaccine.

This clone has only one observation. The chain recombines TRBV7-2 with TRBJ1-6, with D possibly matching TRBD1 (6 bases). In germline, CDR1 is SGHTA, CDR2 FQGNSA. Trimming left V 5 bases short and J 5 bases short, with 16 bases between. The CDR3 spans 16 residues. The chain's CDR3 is CASSHDRHINNSPLHF. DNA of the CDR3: TGTGCCAGCAGCCATGACAGGCACATAAATAATTCACCCCTCCACTTT.

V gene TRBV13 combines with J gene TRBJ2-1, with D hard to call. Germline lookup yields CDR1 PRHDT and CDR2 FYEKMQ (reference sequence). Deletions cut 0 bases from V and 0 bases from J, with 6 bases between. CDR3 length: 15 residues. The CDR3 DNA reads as TGTGCCAGCAGCTTAGGCCTAAGCTCCTACAATGAGCAGTTCTTC. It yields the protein CASSLGLSSYNEQFF.

The CDR3 nucleotides are TGCAGCGTTGCGTACCTACTGACAGGGAACGTAAGAGGTAATGGCTACACCTTC. Protein product: CSVAYLLTGNVRGNGYTF. The chain carries TRBV29-1 and TRBJ1-2; 7 bases map to TRBD1. The CDR3 has 18 amino acids. V lost 4 bases, J lost 6 bases, and 23 bases stayed unmatched. Germline CDR1 and CDR2: SQVTM and ANQGSEA. The full variable domain, with the rest looked up from reference TRBV29-1 and TRBJ1-2, is SAVISQKPSRDICQRGTSLTIQCQVDSQVTMMFWYRQQPGQSLTLIATANQGSEATYESGFVIDKFPISRPNLTFSTLTVSNMSPEDSSIYLCSVAYLLTGNVRGNGYTFGSGTRLTVV.

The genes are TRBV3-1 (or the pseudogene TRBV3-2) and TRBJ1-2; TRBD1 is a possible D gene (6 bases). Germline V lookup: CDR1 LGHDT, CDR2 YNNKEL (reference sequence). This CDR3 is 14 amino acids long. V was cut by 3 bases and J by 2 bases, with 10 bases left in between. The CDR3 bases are TGTGCCAGCAGCCACTCAACAGGGAACTATGGCTACACCTTC. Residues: CASSHSTGNYGYTF.

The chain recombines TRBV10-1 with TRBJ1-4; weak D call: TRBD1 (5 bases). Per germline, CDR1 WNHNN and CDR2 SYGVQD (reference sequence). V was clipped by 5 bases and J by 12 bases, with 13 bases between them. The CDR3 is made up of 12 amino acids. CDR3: CASSRGTAELFF. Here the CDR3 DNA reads TGCGCCAGCAGTCGAGGGACGGCCGAACTGTTTTTT.

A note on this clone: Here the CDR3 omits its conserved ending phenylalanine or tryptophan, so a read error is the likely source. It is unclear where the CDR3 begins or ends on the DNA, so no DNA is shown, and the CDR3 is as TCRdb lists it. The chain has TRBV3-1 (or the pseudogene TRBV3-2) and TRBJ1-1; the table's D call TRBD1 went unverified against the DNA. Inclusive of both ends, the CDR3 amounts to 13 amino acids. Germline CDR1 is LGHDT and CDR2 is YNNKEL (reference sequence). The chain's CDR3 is CASSQDLVAGTFL.

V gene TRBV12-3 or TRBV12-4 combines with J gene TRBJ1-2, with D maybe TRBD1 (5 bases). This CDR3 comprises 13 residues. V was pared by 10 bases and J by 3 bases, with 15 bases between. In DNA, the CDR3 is TGTGCCATACGAGAGGGGACGGACTATGGCTACACCTTC. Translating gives CAIREGTDYGYTF.

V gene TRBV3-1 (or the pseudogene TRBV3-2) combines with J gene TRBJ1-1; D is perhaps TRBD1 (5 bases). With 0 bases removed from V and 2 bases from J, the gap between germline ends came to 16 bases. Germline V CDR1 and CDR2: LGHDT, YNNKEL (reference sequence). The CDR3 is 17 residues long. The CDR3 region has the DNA TGTGCCAGCAGCCAAGATCTTAACAGGCAGGTAAACACTGAAGCTTTCTTT. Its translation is CASSQDLNRQVNTEAFF.

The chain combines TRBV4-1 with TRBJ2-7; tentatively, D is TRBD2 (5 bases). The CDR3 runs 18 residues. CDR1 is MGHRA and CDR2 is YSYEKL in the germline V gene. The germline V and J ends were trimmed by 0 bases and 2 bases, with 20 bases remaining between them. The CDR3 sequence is CASSQDLPAGIQTYEQYF. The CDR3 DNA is TGCGCCAGCAGCCAAGATTTGCCAGCCGGGATCCAAACCTACGAGCAGTACTTC.

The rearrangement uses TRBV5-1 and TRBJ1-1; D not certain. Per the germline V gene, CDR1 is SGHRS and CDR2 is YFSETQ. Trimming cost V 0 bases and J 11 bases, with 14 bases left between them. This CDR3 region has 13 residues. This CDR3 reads CASSLVGALGAFF. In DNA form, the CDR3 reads TGCGCCAGCAGCTTGGTGGGAGCTCTGGGGGCTTTCTTT.

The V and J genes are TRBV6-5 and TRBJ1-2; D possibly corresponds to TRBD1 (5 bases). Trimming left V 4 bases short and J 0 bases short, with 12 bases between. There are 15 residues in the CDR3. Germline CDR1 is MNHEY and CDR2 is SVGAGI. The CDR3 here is CASSSAGRPNYGYTF. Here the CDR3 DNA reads TGTGCCAGCAGTTCCGCGGGACGGCCTAACTATGGCTACACCTTC.

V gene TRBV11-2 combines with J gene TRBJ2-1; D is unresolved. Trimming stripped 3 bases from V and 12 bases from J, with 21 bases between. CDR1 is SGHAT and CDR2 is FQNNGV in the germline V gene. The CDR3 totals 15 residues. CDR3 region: CASSFSSEVTMRQFF. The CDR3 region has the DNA TGTGCCAGCAGCTTTTCGAGCGAAGTTACAATGAGGCAGTTCTTC.

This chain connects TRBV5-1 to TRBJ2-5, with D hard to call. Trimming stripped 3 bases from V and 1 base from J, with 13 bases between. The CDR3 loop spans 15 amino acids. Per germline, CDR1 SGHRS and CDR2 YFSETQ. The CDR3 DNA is TGCGCCAGCAGCTGGGGTGGGCAGGTCCAAGAGACCCAGTACTTC. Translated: CASSWGGQVQETQYF. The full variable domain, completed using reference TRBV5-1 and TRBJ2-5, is KAGVTQTPRYLIKTRGQQVTLSCSPISGHRSVSWYQQTPGQGLQFLFEYFSETQRNKGNFPGRFSGRQFSNSRSEMNVSTLELGDSALYLCASSWGGQVQETQYFGPGTRLLVL.

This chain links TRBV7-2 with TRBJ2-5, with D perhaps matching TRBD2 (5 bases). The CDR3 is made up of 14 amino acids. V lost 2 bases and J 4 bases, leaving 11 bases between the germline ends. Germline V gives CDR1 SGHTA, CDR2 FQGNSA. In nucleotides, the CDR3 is TGTGCCAGCAGCTTACTGGGTCGGGGAGAGACCCAGTACTTC. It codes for CASSLLGRGETQYF.

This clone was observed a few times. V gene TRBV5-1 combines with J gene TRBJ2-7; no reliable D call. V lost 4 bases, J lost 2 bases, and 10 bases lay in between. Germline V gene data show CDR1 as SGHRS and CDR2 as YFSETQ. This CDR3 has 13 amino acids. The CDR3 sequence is CASSDGPTYEQYF. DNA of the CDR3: TGCGCCAGCAGCGACGGTCCGACCTACGAGCAGTACTTC.

CDR3 bases: TGTGCCAGCAGTTCCGGGACAAACCCTTACAATGAGCAGTTCTTC. It specifies CASSSGTNPYNEQFF. The V call is TRBV27, the J call TRBJ2-1; D is possibly TRBD1 (6 bases). This CDR3 is 15 amino acids long. Trimming took off 4 bases at V and 4 bases at J, with 14 bases between the two ends. The V gene's germline CDR1 is MNHEY and CDR2 SMNVEV (reference sequence).

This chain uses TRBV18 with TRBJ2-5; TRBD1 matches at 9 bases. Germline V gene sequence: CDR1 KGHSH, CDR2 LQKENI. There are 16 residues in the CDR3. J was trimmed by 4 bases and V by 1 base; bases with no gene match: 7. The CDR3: CASSPQTQGAGETQYF. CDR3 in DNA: TGTGCCAGCTCACCACAAACACAGGGGGCAGGAGAGACCCAGTACTTC.

The CDR3, as DNA: TGTGCCAGCTCACCGTACCGGGACAGTGACACCGGGGAGCTGTTTTTT. Protein sequence: CASSPYRDSDTGELFF. The J gene is TRBJ2-2, the V gene TRBV18; 7 bases are a match to TRBD1. The CDR3 extends over 16 amino acids. V lost 3 bases and J lost 3; bases outside the gene matches: 7. The germline gives CDR1 KGHSH, CDR2 LQKENI. The complete variable domain, with remaining parts taken from reference TRBV18 and TRBJ2-2, reads NAGVMQNPRHLVRRRGQEARLRCSPMKGHSHVYWYRQLPEEGLKFMVYLQKENIIDESGMPKERFSAEFPKEGPSILRIQQVVRGDSAAYFCASSPYRDSDTGELFFGEGSRLTVL.

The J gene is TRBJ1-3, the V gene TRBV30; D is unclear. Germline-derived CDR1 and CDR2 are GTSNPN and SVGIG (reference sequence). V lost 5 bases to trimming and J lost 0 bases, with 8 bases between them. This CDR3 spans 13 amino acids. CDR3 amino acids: CAWCRDSGNTIYF. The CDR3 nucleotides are TGTGCCTGGTGTCGGGACTCTGGAAACACCATATATTTT.

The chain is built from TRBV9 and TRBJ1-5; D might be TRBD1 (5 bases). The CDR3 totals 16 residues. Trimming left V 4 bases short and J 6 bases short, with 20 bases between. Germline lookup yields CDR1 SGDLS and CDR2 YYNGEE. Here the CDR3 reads CASSSSGGYPGQPQHF. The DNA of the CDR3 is TGTGCCAGCAGCTCTTCTGGGGGGTACCCCGGTCAGCCCCAGCATTTT.

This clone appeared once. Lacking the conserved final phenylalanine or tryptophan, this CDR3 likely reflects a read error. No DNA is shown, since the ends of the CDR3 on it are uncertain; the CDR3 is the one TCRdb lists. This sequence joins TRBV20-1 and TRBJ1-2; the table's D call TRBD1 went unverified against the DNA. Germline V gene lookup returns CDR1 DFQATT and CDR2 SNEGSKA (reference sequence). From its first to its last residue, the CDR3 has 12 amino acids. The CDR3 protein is CSASPGQGAQFI.

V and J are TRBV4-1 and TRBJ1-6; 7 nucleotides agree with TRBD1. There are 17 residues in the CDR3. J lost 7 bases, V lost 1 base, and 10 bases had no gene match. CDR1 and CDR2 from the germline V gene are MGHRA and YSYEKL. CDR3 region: CASSQVVTGSLNSPLHF. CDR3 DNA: TGCGCCAGCAGCCAAGTGGTGACAGGGTCTTTGAATTCACCCCTCCACTTT.

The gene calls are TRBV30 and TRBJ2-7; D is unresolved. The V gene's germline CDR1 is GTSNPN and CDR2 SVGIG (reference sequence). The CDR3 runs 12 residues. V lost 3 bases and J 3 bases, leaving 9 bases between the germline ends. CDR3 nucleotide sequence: TGTGCCTGGAGCGCAACGTTCTACGAGCAGTACTTC. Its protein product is CAWSATFYEQYF.

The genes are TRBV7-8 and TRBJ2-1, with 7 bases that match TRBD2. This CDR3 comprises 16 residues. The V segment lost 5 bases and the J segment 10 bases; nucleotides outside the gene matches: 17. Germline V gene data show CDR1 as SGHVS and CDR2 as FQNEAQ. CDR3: CASSVGGCAGAREQFF. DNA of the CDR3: TGTGCCAGCAGCGTAGGAGGGTGTGCGGGAGCCCGGGAGCAGTTCTTC.

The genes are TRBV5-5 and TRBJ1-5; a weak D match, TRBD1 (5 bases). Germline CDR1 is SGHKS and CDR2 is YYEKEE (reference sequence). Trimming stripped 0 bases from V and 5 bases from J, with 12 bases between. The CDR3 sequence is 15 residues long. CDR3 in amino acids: CASSLVGTRDQPQHF. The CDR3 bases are TGTGCCAGCAGCTTGGTCGGGACGCGGGATCAGCCCCAGCATTTT.

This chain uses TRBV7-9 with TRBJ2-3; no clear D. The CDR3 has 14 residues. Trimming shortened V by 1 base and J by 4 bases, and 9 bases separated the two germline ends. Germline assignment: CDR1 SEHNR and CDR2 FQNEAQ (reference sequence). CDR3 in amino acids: CASSLGGMADTQYF. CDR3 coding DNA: TGTGCCAGCAGCTTAGGTGGGATGGCAGATACGCAGTATTTT.

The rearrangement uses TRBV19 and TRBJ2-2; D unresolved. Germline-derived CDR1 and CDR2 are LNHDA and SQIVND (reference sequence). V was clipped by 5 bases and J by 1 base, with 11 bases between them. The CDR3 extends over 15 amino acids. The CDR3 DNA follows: TGTGCCAGTAGTTATTTCGCAGGGAACACCGGGGAGCTGTTTTTT. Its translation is CASSYFAGNTGELFF.

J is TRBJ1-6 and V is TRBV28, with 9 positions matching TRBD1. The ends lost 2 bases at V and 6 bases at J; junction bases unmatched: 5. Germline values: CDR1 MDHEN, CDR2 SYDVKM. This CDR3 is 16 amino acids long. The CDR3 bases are TGTGCCAGCAGTTTAGCACCGGGACAGGGTAATTCACCCCTCCACTTT. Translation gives CASSLAPGQGNSPLHF.

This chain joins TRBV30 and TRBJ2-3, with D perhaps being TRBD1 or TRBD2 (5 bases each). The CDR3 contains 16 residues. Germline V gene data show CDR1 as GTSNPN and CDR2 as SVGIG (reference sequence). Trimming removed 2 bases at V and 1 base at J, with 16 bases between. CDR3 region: CAWSPLGTLRTDTQYF. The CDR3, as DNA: TGTGCCTGGAGTCCCCTCGGGACCTTACGCACAGATACGCAGTATTTT.

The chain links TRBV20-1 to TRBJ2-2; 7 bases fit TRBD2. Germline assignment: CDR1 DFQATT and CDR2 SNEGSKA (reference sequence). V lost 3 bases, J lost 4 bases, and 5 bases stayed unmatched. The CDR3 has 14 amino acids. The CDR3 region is CSASTSVITGELFF. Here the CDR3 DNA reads TGCAGTGCTAGTACTAGCGTTATCACCGGGGAGCTGTTTTTT.

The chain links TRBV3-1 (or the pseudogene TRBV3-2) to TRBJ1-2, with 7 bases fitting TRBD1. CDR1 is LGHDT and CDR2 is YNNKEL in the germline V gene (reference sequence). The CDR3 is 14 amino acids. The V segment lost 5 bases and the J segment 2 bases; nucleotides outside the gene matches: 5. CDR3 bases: TGTGCCAGCAGCACACAGGGGAACAACTATGGCTACACCTTC. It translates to CASSTQGNNYGYTF.